A single sample is the source of the 14 T cell receptor beta chains below, sequenced in a study of cytomegalovirus exposure and HLA in healthy donors. Vbeta (60) and Jbeta (13) primers were used in the PCR. Libraries were prepared by immunoSEQ multiplex PCR; TCRdb keeps only in-frame clonotypes and omits some of them. This table holds 80,000 to 100,000 clones, approximately 83% found once. The sample taken for sequencing was PBMCs. These receptors were taken from a female donor in good health and CMV-seropositive.

The J gene is TRBJ2-1, the V gene TRBV23-1; 8 nucleotides agree with TRBD2. TRBV23-1 is an ORF, and what it does is uncertain. With V trimmed by 6 bases and J by 9 bases, 16 bases remained unmatched. This CDR3 is 16 amino acids long. The CDR3 spells CASSPLRTSQNPEQFF. In DNA, the CDR3 is TGCGCCAGCAGCCCGCTCCGGACTAGCCAAAACCCTGAGCAGTTCTTC.

There are a few counts of this clone. The V gene is TRBV19, the J gene TRBJ1-1, with TRBD1 identical over 7 bases. The J segment lost 2 bases and the V segment lost 6 bases, leaving 9 bases of the junction unmatched. The CDR3 spans 15 residues. Per the germline V gene, CDR1 is LNHDA and CDR2 is SQIVND (reference sequence). The CDR3 spells CASRDRGTANTEAFF. The CDR3 DNA reads TGTGCCAGTAGGGATCGAGGGACAGCCAACACTGAAGCTTTCTTT.

The genes are TRBV5-6 and TRBJ2-7, with TRBD1 as a possible D gene (6 bases). V lost 4 bases and J 6 bases, leaving 11 bases between the germline ends. Per the germline V gene, CDR1 is SGHDT and CDR2 is YYEEEE. This CDR3 is 12 amino acids long. The CDR3 DNA reads TGTGCCAGCAGCCATGGGACACCCGAGCAGTACTTC. Translating gives CASSHGTPEQYF.

The chain links TRBV11-3 to TRBJ2-2; 9 bases are shared with TRBD2. The CDR3 covers 16 residues. CDR1 is SGHNT, CDR2 YENEEA, per germline. Losses at the gene ends were 0 bases for V and 7 bases for J; bases not matched to a gene: 6. The CDR3 sequence: CASSLESLAGRGELFF. CDR3 bases: TGTGCCAGCAGCTTAGAATCCCTAGCGGGACGCGGGGAGCTGTTTTTT. Variable domain in full (rest from reference TRBV11-3 and TRBJ2-2): EAGVVQSPRYKIIEKKQPVAFWCNPISGHNTLYWYLQNLGQGPELLIRYENEEAVDDSQLPKDRFSAERLKGVDSTLKIQPAELGDSAVYLCASSLESLAGRGELFFGEGSRLTVL.

This chain links TRBV9 with TRBJ2-3; 13 positions match TRBD2. Germline CDR1 SGDLS, CDR2 YYNGEE. The CDR3 has 15 residues. Trimming at V came to 3 bases and at J to 7 bases, leaving 5 bases not matched to a gene. CDR3 sequence (DNA): TGTGCCAGCAGCGCAGGGACTAGCGGGACGAATACGCAGTATTTT. Its translation is CASSAGTSGTNTQYF.

This clone was detected only once. The chain joins TRBV5-5 to TRBJ1-1; TRBD1 might be the D (5 bases). Germline V gene lookup returns CDR1 SGHKS and CDR2 YYEKEE (reference sequence). V shed 4 bases and J shed 3 bases, with 19 bases lying between them. The CDR3 has 16 residues. This CDR3 is CASSLQRDSAHTEAFF. CDR3 DNA: TGTGCCAGCAGCCTCCAGCGCGACAGTGCACACACTGAAGCTTTCTTT.

J is TRBJ1-2 and V is TRBV28; D is uncertain. The CDR3 runs 13 residues. Germline V CDR1 and CDR2: MDHEN, SYDVKM. V was cut by 3 bases and J by 2 bases, with 7 bases left in between. The CDR3 sequence is CASSFPGNYGYTF. DNA of the CDR3: TGTGCCAGCAGTTTCCCGGGGAACTATGGCTACACCTTC.

As DNA, the CDR3 is TGCGCCAGCAGCCCGGGAGGACAGACCCGTGAAGCTTTCTTT. Its translation is CASSPGGQTREAFF. The rearrangement joins TRBV5-1 to TRBJ1-1; D might be TRBD1 (6 bases). V lost 4 bases to trimming and J lost 7 bases, with 17 bases between them. The CDR3 runs to 14 residues. Germline assignment: CDR1 SGHRS and CDR2 YFSETQ.

The chain carries TRBV5-1 and TRBJ2-3; 7 bases agree with TRBD2. In germline, CDR1 is SGHRS, CDR2 YFSETQ. This CDR3 has 17 amino acids. V dropped 4 bases and J dropped 0; count of bases not matched to a gene: 11. This CDR3 is CASSLLAPTTSTDTQYF. CDR3 nucleotide sequence: TGCGCCAGCAGCCTACTAGCGCCTACAACTAGCACAGATACGCAGTATTTT.

A few counts support this clone. The genes are TRBV10-1 and TRBJ2-7, with a weak D call TRBD1 (6 bases). Germline assignment: CDR1 WNHNN and CDR2 SYGVQD (reference sequence). Trimming stripped 3 bases from V and 3 bases from J, with 6 bases between. The CDR3 runs 12 residues. The CDR3: CASSEQGYEQYF. DNA of the CDR3: TGCGCCAGCAGTGAACAGGGCTACGAGCAGTACTTC.

V and J are TRBV6-7 and TRBJ1-5; no clear D. TRBV6-7 is identified as an open reading frame with a role that is uncertain. The CDR3 totals 14 residues. V was trimmed by 2 bases and J by 4 bases, leaving 9 bases between them. The CDR3 spells CASSYRRENQPQHF. The CDR3 region has the DNA TGTGCCAGCAGTTACCGAAGGGAGAATCAGCCCCAGCATTTT.

J is TRBJ2-3 and V is TRBV7-9; TRBD1 matches at 8 bases. This CDR3 is built from 12 residues. Germline loops: CDR1 SEHNR, CDR2 FQNEAQ (reference sequence). The J segment lost 6 bases and the V segment lost 6 bases, leaving 2 bases of the junction unmatched. CDR3 nucleotides: TGTGCCAGCAGACGGGACAGGGATACGCAGTATTTT. Translated, it gives CASRRDRDTQYF. Using reference TRBV7-9 and TRBJ2-3 for the parts outside the CDR3, the full variable domain is DTGVSQNPRHKITKRGQNVTFRCDPISEHNRLYWYRQTLGQGPEFLTYFQNEAQLEKSRLLSDRFSAERPKGSFSTLEIQRTEQGDSAMYLCASRRDRDTQYFGPGTRLTVL.

The chain joins TRBV27 to TRBJ2-5; D possibly corresponds to TRBD2 (5 bases). CDR3 length: 13 residues. Germline CDR1 and CDR2: MNHEY and SMNVEV (reference sequence). V was trimmed by 8 bases and J by 2 bases, leaving 12 bases between them. The CDR3 bases are TGTGCCAGCCTCGGGAATAAGCAAGAGACCCAGTACTTC. Translation gives CASLGNKQETQYF.

V is TRBV4-1 and J is TRBJ1-1, with D unresolved. Deletions cut 3 bases from V and 1 base from J, with 12 bases between. This CDR3 region has 15 residues. Germline CDR1 is MGHRA and CDR2 is YSYEKL. The CDR3 sequence: CASSHVGRRNTEAFF. The CDR3 region has the DNA TGCGCCAGCAGCCACGTGGGGAGGCGGAACACTGAAGCTTTCTTT.